This T cell receptor (beta chain) derives from a study of T cell clones after liver transplantation. TCRbeta sequences of proliferating CFSE-low MLR cells were labeled alloreactive. Note on this clone: Its target is not known.

TCRdb's copy holds only in-frame clones and misses some; the assay was immunoSEQ multiplex PCR. This sample has approximately 1,300 clones; roughly 27% occur once, and the top ten carry roughly 20%. This receptor was obtained from a human patient who received a liver transplant. Some T cells may originate from the graft donor. What was sequenced was CD8+ T cells from PBMCs cultured with third-party cells.

This CDR3 reads CASTWGVSGPEAFF. CDR3 sequence (DNA): TGTGCCAGTACCTGGGGGGTGTCGGGGCCTGAAGCTTTCTTT. This chain links TRBV19 with TRBJ1-1; possible D gene TRBD1, 5 bases. Trimming shortened V by 7 bases and J by 6 bases, and 18 bases separated the two germline ends. This CDR3 spans 14 amino acids. CDR1 is LNHDA, CDR2 SQIVND, per germline (reference sequence).